The 26 T cell receptor beta chains reported below all come from one sample, sequenced in a study of cytomegalovirus exposure and HLA in healthy donors. The PCR had 60 Vbeta and 13 Jbeta primers. Measured with immunoSEQ multiplex PCR; TCRdb has only the in-frame clones, and not every one. The sample shows 100,000 to 150,000 clones, roughly 80% of them seen only once. Sequenced material: PBMCs. The source of these receptors is a woman aged 40-49 years in good health and CMV-seronegative.

The chain uses TRBV19 and TRBJ1-1; D not resolved. V lost 3 bases to trimming and J lost 5 bases, with 13 bases between them. The CDR3 is made up of 14 amino acids. Germline loops: CDR1 LNHDA, CDR2 SQIVND (reference sequence). The CDR3 nucleotides are TGTGCCAGTAGTATGGGGAGGGCGTGGACTGAAGCTTTCTTT. Residues: CASSMGRAWTEAFF.

The chain recombines TRBV11-2 with TRBJ1-2; no definite D call. Trimming took 1 base from V and 4 from J, leaving 10 bases between them. In germline, CDR1 is SGHAT, CDR2 FQNNGV. The CDR3 spans 14 residues. The CDR3 coding sequence is TGTGCCAGCAGCTTAGGTAGCCAGATCTATGGCTACACCTTC. This translates into CASSLGSQIYGYTF.

The genes are TRBV28 and TRBJ1-5; 10 bases are a match to TRBD1. The CDR3 length is 14 residues. J lost 3 bases, V lost 8 bases, and 4 bases had no gene match. Germline V gene sequence: CDR1 MDHEN, CDR2 SYDVKM. CDR3 in DNA: TGTGCCAGCGGGGGACAGGGGAACAATCAGCCCCAGCATTTT. Protein: CASGGQGNNQPQHF.

This chain links TRBV7-2 with TRBJ2-3; possible D gene TRBD2, 5 bases. CDR3 length: 16 amino acids. The ends were cut back, 8 bases at V and 6 bases at J, with 24 bases in the middle. CDR1 SGHTA and CDR2 FQGNSA come from the germline V gene. CDR3 residues: CASAPRQGSPADTQYF. The CDR3 DNA is TGTGCCAGCGCCCCCAGGCAAGGGAGCCCCGCGGATACGCAGTATTTT.

This sequence joins TRBV6-5 and TRBJ1-5; maybe TRBD1 (6 bases). V was trimmed by 5 bases and J by 2 bases, leaving 10 bases between them. This CDR3 is built from 14 residues. CDR1 and CDR2 from the germline V gene are MNHEY and SVGAGI. CDR3 nucleotide sequence: TGTGCCAGCAGTCACAGACAGGGCAATCAGCCCCAGCATTTT. This gives the protein CASSHRQGNQPQHF.

This clone turned up a few times. This chain uses TRBV19 with TRBJ1-3; possible D gene TRBD1, 5 bases. The CDR3 contains 15 residues. Germline V CDR1 and CDR2: LNHDA, SQIVND (reference sequence). With 3 bases removed from V and 2 bases from J, the gap between germline ends came to 11 bases. In DNA form, the CDR3 reads TGTGCCAGTAGTATTGGTGCGGGGGCTGGAAACACCATATATTTT. This codes for CASSIGAGAGNTIYF.

The chain links TRBV7-2 to TRBJ2-3; a weak D match, TRBD2 (7 bases). The V gene lost 1 base and the J gene lost 6 bases, with 20 bases spanning the gap. The CDR3 consists of 17 residues. Germline CDR1 reads SGHTA; CDR2 reads FQGNSA. This CDR3 is CASSLGGVLAGADTQYF. In nucleotides, the CDR3 is TGTGCCAGCAGCTTAGGAGGGGTACTCGCGGGGGCCGATACGCAGTATTTT.

The rearrangement uses TRBV29-1 and TRBJ2-2; 9 bases match TRBD2. With 4 bases clipped from V and 0 bases from J, the junction kept 3 bases outside the gene matches. The V gene's germline CDR1 is SQVTM and CDR2 ANQGSEA. The CDR3 has 15 amino acids. The CDR3 loop reads CSVGIAGANTGELFF. The CDR3 DNA is TGCAGCGTTGGTATAGCGGGGGCGAACACCGGGGAGCTGTTTTTT.

The chain is built from TRBV6-1 and TRBJ2-7, with 7 bases that match TRBD2. The V segment lost 5 bases and the J segment 0 bases; nucleotides outside the gene matches: 7. This CDR3 has 15 amino acids. From germline, CDR1 is MNHNS and CDR2 SASEGT. The CDR3 DNA sequence: TGTGCCAGCAGTCCCGAGGGGAGGGCCTCCTACGAGCAGTACTTC. Its translation is CASSPEGRASYEQYF.

This rearrangement joins TRBV6-1 to TRBJ2-6; no clear D gene. Germline CDR1 MNHNS, CDR2 SASEGT. CDR3 size: 15 residues. V was shortened by 2 bases and J by 5 bases, with 10 bases between the two germline ends. The CDR3 DNA is TGTGCCAGCAGTGAATCCGCCAACTGGGCCAACGTCCTGACTTTC. It specifies CASSESANWANVLTF.

About this clone: Sequence at one end of the junction differs from germline and may be a read error. The chain couples TRBV7-9 to TRBJ2-7; 9 bases are shared with TRBD1. Germline CDR1 SEHNR, CDR2 FQNEAQ (reference sequence). This CDR3 is 15 amino acids long. The CDR3 loop is CSSSSRPGTGSEQYF. The CDR3 DNA follows: TGTTCCAGCAGCTCACGGCCCGGGACAGGGAGCGAGCAGTACTTC.

V is TRBV6-4 and J is TRBJ2-3; D is ambiguous. Germline V gene sequence: CDR1 MRHNA, CDR2 SNTAGT. This CDR3 has 14 amino acids. The V gene lost 4 bases and the J gene lost 2 bases, with 10 bases spanning the gap. The CDR3 nucleotides are TGTGCCAGCAGTGCGACTGGAGTCACAGATACGCAGTATTTT. Protein product: CASSATGVTDTQYF.

The CDR3 region is CASSLEKGVTGELFF. The CDR3, as DNA: TGTGCCAGCAGCTTAGAAAAGGGGGTGACCGGGGAGCTGTTTTTT. The V call is TRBV11-2, the J call TRBJ2-2, with D tentatively TRBD1 (6 bases). Germline CDR1 is SGHAT and CDR2 is FQNNGV. CDR3 length: 15 amino acids. With 0 bases removed from V and 5 bases from J, the gap between germline ends came to 10 bases.

The V call is TRBV27, the J call TRBJ2-6, with D possibly matching TRBD2 (5 bases). The germline CDR1 and CDR2 sequences are MNHEY and SMNVEV (reference sequence). CDR3 length equals 17 residues. The germline V and J ends were trimmed by 5 bases and 0 bases, with 14 bases remaining between them. The DNA for the CDR3 is TGTGCCAGCAGTCCCGCGGGCCTTAACTCTGGGGCCAACGTCCTGACTTTC. It translates to CASSPAGLNSGANVLTF.

This rearrangement joins TRBV19 to TRBJ2-5; D is possibly TRBD1 (5 bases). CDR1 LNHDA and CDR2 SQIVND come from the germline V gene (reference sequence). V was cut by 1 base and J by 2 bases, with 11 bases left in between. The CDR3 consists of 15 residues. The CDR3 bases are TGTGCCAGTAGTATAGGGGGCCAGATACAAGAGACCCAGTACTTC. It codes for CASSIGGQIQETQYF.

This rearrangement joins TRBV7-6 to TRBJ2-7; TRBD1 matches 7 bases. Looked up from germline, CDR1 is SGHVS and CDR2 is FNYEAQ. J was trimmed by 6 bases and V by 3 bases; bases with no gene match: 2. The CDR3 runs to 12 residues. The CDR3 sequence: CASSFTGAEQYF. CDR3 DNA: TGTGCCAGCAGCTTTACAGGGGCCGAGCAGTACTTC.

This clone was counted a few times. The chain carries TRBV4-1 and TRBJ1-4; the match to TRBD1 covers 12 bases. Germline values: CDR1 MGHRA, CDR2 YSYEKL. The V and J ends lost 3 bases and 7 bases, in that order; junction bases with no gene match: 12. The CDR3 spans 18 residues. CDR3: CASSQRTWGQGAGEKLFF. The CDR3 coding sequence is TGCGCCAGCAGCCAGCGGACCTGGGGACAGGGGGCGGGTGAAAAACTGTTTTTT.

The J gene is TRBJ2-5, the V gene TRBV7-3; D call uncertain. Germline values: CDR1 SGHTA, CDR2 FQGTGA. V gave up 2 bases and J gave up 5 bases, with 9 bases separating them. This CDR3 contains 13 residues. CDR3 protein: CASSLQVQETQYF. DNA for the CDR3: TGTGCCAGCAGCTTACAGGTTCAGGAGACCCAGTACTTC.

The chain recombines TRBV7-2 with TRBJ2-5, with 7 bases lining up with TRBD1. V shed 5 bases and J 0 bases; nucleotides not matched to a gene: 6. Germline loops: CDR1 SGHTA, CDR2 FQGNSA. The CDR3 loop spans 15 amino acids. The CDR3 nucleotides are TGTGCCAGCAGCCTTAGACAGGGTTACCAAGAGACCCAGTACTTC. It yields the protein CASSLRQGYQETQYF.

The chain recombines TRBV5-1 with TRBJ2-7; 9 bases map to TRBD1. CDR1 and CDR2 from the germline V gene are SGHRS and YFSETQ. V lost 2 bases and J lost 3; bases outside the gene matches: 3. The CDR3 consists of 14 residues. The CDR3 nucleotides read TGCGCCAGCAGCTTCGGACAGGGGAACTACGAGCAGTACTTC. This codes for CASSFGQGNYEQYF.

This clone was seen a single time. The chain carries TRBV5-6 and TRBJ2-1; 12 nucleotides match TRBD2. Germline trimming cut 2 bases from V and 8 bases from J; bases unmatched to any gene: 11. The CDR3 totals 17 residues. CDR1 is SGHDT, CDR2 YYEEEE, per germline. The CDR3 DNA sequence: TGTGCCAGCAGCTTTCGGGTGGGGACTAGCGGGTTCGATGAGCAGTTCTTC. Its protein is CASSFRVGTSGFDEQFF.

CDR3 protein: CASSQEVGQVQETQYF. CDR3 bases: TGTGCCAGCAGCCAAGAAGTCGGACAGGTGCAAGAGACCCAGTACTTC. This chain joins TRBV4-2 and TRBJ2-5; 7 positions agree with TRBD1. Trimming removed 0 bases from V and 2 bases from J; junction bases left unmatched: 6. The CDR3 runs to 16 residues. CDR1 and CDR2 from the germline V gene are LGHNA and YNFKEQ.

The V and J genes are TRBV7-6 and TRBJ1-2; possibly TRBD1 for D (5 bases). Germline CDR1 is SGHVS and CDR2 is FNYEAQ. Trimming removed 5 bases at V and 8 bases at J, with 15 bases between. This CDR3 is built from 13 residues. CDR3 protein: CASSLGGYGGYTF. For the CDR3, the DNA is TGTGCCAGCAGCCTGGGGGGTTACGGCGGCTACACCTTC.

The genes are TRBV5-5 and TRBJ1-4; no clear D. V was cut by 4 bases and J by 8 bases, with 15 bases left in between. CDR3 length equals 14 residues. Germline V lookup: CDR1 SGHKS, CDR2 YYEKEE (reference sequence). CDR3 residues: CASSPGRPEEKLFF. In DNA form, the CDR3 reads TGTGCCAGCAGCCCAGGCCGCCCGGAAGAAAAACTGTTTTTT.

This chain joins TRBV6-6 and TRBJ1-3, with 9 bases that match TRBD1. The trim removed 8 bases at V and 2 bases at J, leaving 10 bases unmatched. This CDR3 has 16 amino acids. In germline, CDR1 is MNHNY, CDR2 SVGAGI (reference sequence). The CDR3 nucleotides are TGTGCCAGCCGAAGGACAGGGGTTATGACTGGAAACACCATATATTTT. It is translated as CASRRTGVMTGNTIYF.

This clone was seen a handful of times. The genes are TRBV5-1 and TRBJ2-7; 14 bases are shared with TRBD2. Germline CDR1 is SGHRS and CDR2 is YFSETQ. The CDR3 covers 15 residues. V lost 2 bases, J lost 4 bases, and 2 bases stayed unmatched. The CDR3 bases are TGCGCCAGCAGCTTCGGGACTAGCGGGAGATACGAGCAGTACTTC. It is translated as CASSFGTSGRYEQYF. Together with reference TRBV5-1 and TRBJ2-7, the CDR3 gives the full variable domain: KAGVTQTPRYLIKTRGQQVTLSCSPISGHRSVSWYQQTPGQGLQFLFEYFSETQRNKGNFPGRFSGRQFSNSRSEMNVSTLELGDSALYLCASSFGTSGRYEQYFGPGTRLTVT.